A selection of T cell receptor beta chains follows, all from one sample in a study of T cell changes during pregnancy in multiple sclerosis. Profiled with immunoSEQ multiplex PCR; TCRdb holds only in-frame clones, not every one. Of around 45,000 clones in the sample, about nine tenths were seen once. This specimen was CD4+ T cells from peripheral blood mononuclear cells, taken before pregnancy. These receptors all come from a female donor with multiple sclerosis, enrolled in a pregnancy study. Each CDR3 is given with its conserved first and last residue. A D gene is named only where the DNA matches it firmly. Size tells how often a clone was seen (once, few, many) or the class of an expanded clone, and some rows leave it out.

J,D,V,size,CDR3,DNA
TRBJ1-1,NA,TRBV5-4,NA,CASSLEPEEAFF,TGTGCCAGCAGCTTGGAGCCTGAGGAAGCTTTCTTT
TRBJ2-5,TRBD2,TRBV11-1,NA,CASSFPGGAGETQYF,TGTGCCAGCAGCTTCCCGGGAGGGGCGGGAGAGACCCAGTACTTC
TRBJ1-2,TRBD1,TRBV7-6,NA,CASSLGQGQGGGYTF,TGTGCCAGCAGCTTGGGACAGGGACAGGGTGGCGGCTACACCTTC
TRBJ1-1,NA,TRBV7-3,NA,CASSFIPQGSTEAFF,TGTGCCAGCAGCTTTATCCCCCAGGGAAGCACTGAAGCTTTCTTT
TRBJ2-7,NA,TRBV5-1,few,CASSLGPAYEQYF,TGCGCCAGCAGCTTGGGGCCCGCCTACGAGCAGTACTTC
TRBJ1-1,TRBD1,TRBV29-1,NA,CSVEGEGGGRTEAFF,TGCAGCGTTGAAGGGGAAGGGGGCGGACGCACTGAAGCTTTCTTT
TRBJ1-5,NA,TRBV10-1,few,CASSEWGRGYSNQPQHF,TGCGCCAGCAGTGAGTGGGGCAGGGGCTATAGCAATCAGCCCCAGCATTTT
TRBJ2-1,NA,TRBV4-3,NA,CASSQGLAGEQFF,TGCGCCAGCAGCCAAGGGCTAGCTGGTGAGCAGTTCTTC
TRBJ2-5,NA,TRBV29-1,once,CSVGGGRETQYF,TGCAGCGTGGGGGGGGGCAGGGAGACCCAGTACTTC
TRBJ1-4,TRBD1,TRBV4-1,NA,CASSQDGPRGQNEKLFF,TGCGCCAGCAGCCAAGATGGCCCCAGGGGGCAGAATGAAAAACTGTTTTTT
TRBJ2-3,TRBD1,TRBV6-1,NA,CASSGNRGTDTQYF,TGTGCCAGCAGTGGGAACAGGGGGACAGATACGCAGTATTTT
TRBJ2-7,NA,TRBV11-3,NA,CASSLALNYEQYF,TGTGCCAGCAGCTTAGCTTTAAACTACGAGCAGTACTTC
TRBJ2-3,TRBD2,TRBV14,NA,CASSQDTARGDTQYF,TGTGCCAGCAGCCAAGATACGGCGCGGGGGGATACGCAGTATTTT
TRBJ2-5,NA,TRBV9,NA,CASSVGLVQETQYF,TGTGCCAGCAGCGTTGGACTGGTTCAAGAGACCCAGTACTTC
TRBJ1-1,TRBD1,TRBV27,NA,CASSFQGGTEAFF,TGTGCCAGCAGTTTTCAGGGGGGCACTGAAGCTTTCTTT
TRBJ2-2,TRBD2,TRBV5-4,few,CASSLASGGAGTGELFF,TGTGCCAGCAGCTTGGCTAGCGGGGGGGCCGGCACCGGGGAGCTGTTTTTT
TRBJ2-2,NA,TRBV5-4,NA,CASSLVQGIGTGELFF,TGTGCCAGCAGCCTCGTACAGGGTATTGGCACCGGGGAGCTGTTTTTT
TRBJ1-2,NA,TRBV19,NA,CASTSLRTADQGGYTF,TGTGCCAGTACCTCACTTAGGACAGCTGATCAGGGCGGCTACACCTTC
TRBJ1-4,NA,TRBV13,NA,CASSPHGNEKLFF,TGTGCCAGCAGCCCCCACGGTAATGAAAAACTGTTTTTT
TRBJ2-7,TRBD1,TRBV2,NA,CASREDRGSYEQYF,TGTGCCAGCAGAGAGGACAGGGGTAGCTACGAGCAGTACTTC
TRBJ1-4,TRBD1,TRBV13,once,CASHQQGNEKLFF,TGTGCCAGCCACCAACAGGGGAATGAAAAACTGTTTTTT
TRBJ2-1,NA,TRBV7-7,NA,CASSFAGTPVNEQFF,TGTGCCAGCAGCTTCGCCGGGACTCCAGTCAATGAGCAGTTCTTC
TRBJ2-5,NA,TRBV7-9,NA,CASSFSGRGPGETQYF,TGTGCCAGCAGCTTCTCTGGGCGGGGGCCGGGAGAGACCCAGTACTTC
TRBJ2-1,TRBD1,TRBV27,NA,CASRGDRESNEQFF,TGTGCCAGCAGGGGGGACAGGGAAAGCAATGAGCAGTTCTTC
TRBJ2-3,TRBD1,TRBV12-5,NA,CASGSRQGEVTDTQYF,TGTGCTAGTGGTTCACGACAGGGGGAGGTGACAGATACGCAGTATTTT
TRBJ2-7,TRBD1,TRBV5-1,NA,CASSTGTGVDEQYF,TGCGCCAGCAGCACCGGGACAGGGGTGGACGAGCAGTACTTC
TRBJ1-2,NA,TRBV28,NA,CASRPPLSSGYTF,TGTGCCAGCAGACCACCCCTTTCGAGTGGCTACACCTTC
TRBJ2-1,NA,TRBV7-2,NA,CASSLKGPGGFNEQFF,TGTGCCAGCAGCTTAAAAGGGCCAGGGGGGTTCAATGAGCAGTTCTTC
TRBJ2-7,TRBD1,TRBV6-5,NA,CASRRRDRSSYEQYF,TGTGCCAGCAGACGCCGGGACAGGTCCTCCTACGAGCAGTACTTC
TRBJ1-2,NA,TRBV6-5,NA,CASSYSRRAQGYGYTF,TGTGCCAGCAGTTACTCGAGGAGGGCGCAGGGCTATGGCTACACCTTC
TRBJ2-2,TRBD2,TRBV7-9,NA,CASSLAGGPTGELFF,TGTGCCAGCAGCCTAGCGGGGGGACCCACCGGGGAGCTGTTTTTT
TRBJ1-2,NA,TRBV29-1,NA,CSVQTAYGYTF,TGCAGCGTTCAGACAGCCTATGGCTACACCTTC
TRBJ1-1,NA,TRBV6-5,NA,CASSLWPEAFF,TGTGCCAGCAGTCTTTGGCCCGAAGCTTTCTTT
TRBJ1-4,NA,TRBV29-1,NA,CSVGGGLGEKLFF,TGCAGCGTCGGGGGGGGGTTAGGTGAAAAACTGTTTTTT
TRBJ2-3,TRBD2,TRBV11-2,NA,CASSFSSGSSTDTQYF,TGTGCCAGCAGCTTCTCTAGCGGATCTAGCACAGATACGCAGTATTTT
TRBJ1-2,NA,TRBV25-1,NA,CASSETTRGYTF,TGTGCCAGCAGTGAAACAACGCGGGGCTACACCTTC
TRBJ2-5,NA,TRBV30,NA,CAWSPGRQETQYF,TGTGCCTGGTCCCCGGGGAGGCAAGAGACCCAGTACTTC
TRBJ2-7,TRBD1,TRBV5-5,NA,CASSSTGASYEQYF,TGTGCCAGCAGCTCCACAGGGGCCTCCTACGAGCAGTACTTC
TRBJ2-1,TRBD2,TRBV11-2,NA,CASSLAGGPRNEQFF,TGTGCCAGCAGTCTAGCGGGGGGTCCGAGGAATGAGCAGTTCTTC
TRBJ2-1,TRBD2,TRBV7-3,NA,CASSLTGGGNNEQFF,TGTGCCAGCAGCTTAACTGGCGGGGGGAACAATGAGCAGTTCTTC
TRBJ2-3,TRBD1,TRBV5-6,NA,CASSPTGGRSTDTQYF,TGTGCCAGCAGCCCGACAGGGGGCCGCTCCACAGATACGCAGTATTTT
TRBJ2-7,TRBD1,TRBV27,NA,CASSPSPVSGTGDYEQYF,TGTGCCAGCAGTCCTTCCCCCGTCTCCGGGACAGGGGACTACGAGCAGTACTTC
TRBJ2-7,TRBD1,TRBV9,NA,CASSVSPGQGSGEQYF,TGTGCCAGCAGCGTGTCCCCGGGACAGGGCTCGGGCGAGCAGTACTTC
TRBJ1-6,NA,TRBV19,NA,CASRKQSSYNSPLHF,TGTGCCAGTAGAAAACAGAGCTCCTATAATTCACCCCTCCACTTT
TRBJ2-1,NA,TRBV5-1,NA,CASSQEDWPHGQFF,TGCGCCAGCAGCCAAGAAGACTGGCCCCACGGACAGTTCTTC
TRBJ1-5,TRBD1,TRBV7-2,NA,CASSSRGRDQPQHF,TGTGCCAGCAGCTCCAGGGGGCGCGATCAGCCCCAGCATTTT
TRBJ1-5,NA,TRBV4-3,NA,CASSQDRQQGRGTQHF,TGCGCCAGCAGCCAAGACCGACAGCAAGGTCGGGGGACCCAGCATTTT
TRBJ2-5,NA,TRBV5-3,NA,CARTRETQYF,TGTGCCAGAACTCGGGAGACCCAGTACTTC
TRBJ1-6,NA,TRBV9,NA,CASSVGSGGYNSPLHF,TGTGCCAGCAGCGTAGGGTCAGGAGGATATAATTCACCCCTCCACTTT
TRBJ1-5,TRBD1,TRBV19,once,CASSGTGGNQPQHF,TGTGCCAGTAGTGGGACAGGGGGCAATCAGCCCCAGCATTTT